By proportion, the clone carrying this T cell receptor (beta chain) is medium-sized. The target antigen is unknown. This entry comes from a study of vaccination and CD4 T cells after COVID-19. Study summary: The post-COVID samples were taken a median about 98 days after diagnosis, anywhere from 35 to 161. Cultures acting as controls obtained a CEFX pool, an HIV-1 Nef pool, or no peptide. Study observations and caveats: The median proportion of reactive clones detected only post-vaccination in convalescent patients was approximately 90%.

Treatment meaning: roughly 10-day PBMC culture with coronavirus spike peptide pools or control peptides (ViraFEST assay). Sequencing of the DNA from cultured CD4+ T cells was carried out with the Oncomine TCR Beta short-read assay. Investigators obtained genomic DNA by extraction from cultured CD4+ T cells. TCRdb reprocessed the PCR reads with MiXCR, giving one entry per CDR3 protein. This table holds approximately 3,500 distinct CDR3 sequences, around 16% found once. CDR1 and CDR2 from the germline V gene are ENHRY and SYGVKD. The CDR3 runs to 14 residues. J was trimmed by 5 bases and V by 5 bases; bases with no gene match: 7.

The specimen sequenced was CD4+ T cells from blood, cultured in vitro. The TCR was taken from a human donor who had recovered from COVID-19. J is TRBJ2-5 and V is TRBV10-3; 8 nucleotides agree with TRBD1. The CDR3: CAISRQGRSETQYF. CDR3 DNA sequence: TGTGCCATCAGTAGACAGGGGAGGTCGGAGACCCAGTACTTC.